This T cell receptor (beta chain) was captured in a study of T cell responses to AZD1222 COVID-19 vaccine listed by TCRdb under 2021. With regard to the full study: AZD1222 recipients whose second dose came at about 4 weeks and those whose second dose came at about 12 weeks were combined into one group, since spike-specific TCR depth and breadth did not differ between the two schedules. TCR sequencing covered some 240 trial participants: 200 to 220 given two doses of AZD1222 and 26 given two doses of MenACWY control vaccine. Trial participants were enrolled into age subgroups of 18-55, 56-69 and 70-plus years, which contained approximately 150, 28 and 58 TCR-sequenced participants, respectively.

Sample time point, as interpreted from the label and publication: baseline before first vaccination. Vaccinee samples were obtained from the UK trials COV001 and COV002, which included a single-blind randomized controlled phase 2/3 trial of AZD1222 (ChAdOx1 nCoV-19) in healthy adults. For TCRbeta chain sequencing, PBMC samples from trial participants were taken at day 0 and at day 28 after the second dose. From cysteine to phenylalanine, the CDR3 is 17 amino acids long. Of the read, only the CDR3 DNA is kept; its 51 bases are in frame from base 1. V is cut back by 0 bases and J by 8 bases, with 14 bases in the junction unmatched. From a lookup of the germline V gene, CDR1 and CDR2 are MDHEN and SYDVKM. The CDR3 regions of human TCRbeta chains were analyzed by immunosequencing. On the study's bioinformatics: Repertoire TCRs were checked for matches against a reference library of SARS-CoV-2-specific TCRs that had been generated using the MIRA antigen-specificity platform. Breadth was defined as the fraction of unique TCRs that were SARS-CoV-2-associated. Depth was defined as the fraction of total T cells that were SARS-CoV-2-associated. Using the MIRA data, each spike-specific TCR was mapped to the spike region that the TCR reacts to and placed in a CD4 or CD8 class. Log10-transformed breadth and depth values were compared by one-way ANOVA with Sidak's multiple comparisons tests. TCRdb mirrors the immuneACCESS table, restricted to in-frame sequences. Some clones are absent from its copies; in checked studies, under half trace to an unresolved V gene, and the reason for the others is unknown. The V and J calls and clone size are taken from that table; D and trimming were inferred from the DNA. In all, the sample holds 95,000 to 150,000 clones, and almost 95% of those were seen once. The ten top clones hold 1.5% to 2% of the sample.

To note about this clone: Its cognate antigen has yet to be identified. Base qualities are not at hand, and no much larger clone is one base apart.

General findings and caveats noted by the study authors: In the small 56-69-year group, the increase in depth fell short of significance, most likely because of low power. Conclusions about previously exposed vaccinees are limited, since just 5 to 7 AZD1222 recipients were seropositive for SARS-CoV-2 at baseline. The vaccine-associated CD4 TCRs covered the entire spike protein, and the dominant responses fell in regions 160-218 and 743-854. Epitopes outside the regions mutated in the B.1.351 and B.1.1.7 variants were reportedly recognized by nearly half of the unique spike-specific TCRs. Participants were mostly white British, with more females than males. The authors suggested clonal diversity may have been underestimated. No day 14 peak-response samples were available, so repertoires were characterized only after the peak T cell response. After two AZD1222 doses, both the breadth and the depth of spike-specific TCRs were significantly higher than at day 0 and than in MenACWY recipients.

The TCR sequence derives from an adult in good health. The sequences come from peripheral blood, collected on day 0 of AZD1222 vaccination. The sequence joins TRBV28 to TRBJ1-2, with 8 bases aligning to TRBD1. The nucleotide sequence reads TGTGCCAGCAGTTTATGGCCGGGACAGGTAGATTACGAGGGCTACACCTTC. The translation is CASSLWPGQVDYEGYTF.